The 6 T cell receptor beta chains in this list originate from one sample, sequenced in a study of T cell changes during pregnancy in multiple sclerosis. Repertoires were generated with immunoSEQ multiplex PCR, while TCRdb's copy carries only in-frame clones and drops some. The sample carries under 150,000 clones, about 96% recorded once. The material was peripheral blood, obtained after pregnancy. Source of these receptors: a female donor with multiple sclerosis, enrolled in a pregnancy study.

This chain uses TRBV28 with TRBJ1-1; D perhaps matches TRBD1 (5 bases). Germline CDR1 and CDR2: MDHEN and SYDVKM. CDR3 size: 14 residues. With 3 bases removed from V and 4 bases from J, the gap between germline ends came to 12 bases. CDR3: CASSFAGPSTEAFF. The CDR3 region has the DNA TGTGCCAGCAGTTTTGCAGGGCCGAGCACTGAAGCTTTCTTT.

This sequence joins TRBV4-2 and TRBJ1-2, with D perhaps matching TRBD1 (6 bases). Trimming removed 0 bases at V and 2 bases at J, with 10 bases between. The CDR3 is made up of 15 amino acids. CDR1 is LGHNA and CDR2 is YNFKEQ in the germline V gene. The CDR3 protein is CASSQEPRGNYGYTF. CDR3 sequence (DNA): TGTGCCAGCAGCCAAGAGCCCAGGGGAAACTATGGCTACACCTTC.

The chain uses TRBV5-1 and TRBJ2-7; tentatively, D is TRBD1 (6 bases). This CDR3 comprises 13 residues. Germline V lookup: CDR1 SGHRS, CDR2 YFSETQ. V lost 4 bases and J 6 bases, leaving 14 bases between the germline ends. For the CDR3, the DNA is TGCGCCAGCAGCCGACAGGTCCACGCCGAGCAGTACTTC. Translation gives CASSRQVHAEQYF.

The CDR3 DNA sequence: TGTGCCAGCAGTGAAGGGGGGGACCCGGGCTATGGCTACACCTTC. The encoded protein is CASSEGGDPGYGYTF. This chain connects TRBV6-1 to TRBJ1-2, with D maybe TRBD1 (5 bases). CDR1 is MNHNS and CDR2 is SASEGT in the germline V gene. V was trimmed by 1 base and J by 4 bases, leaving 13 bases between them. This CDR3 spans 15 amino acids.

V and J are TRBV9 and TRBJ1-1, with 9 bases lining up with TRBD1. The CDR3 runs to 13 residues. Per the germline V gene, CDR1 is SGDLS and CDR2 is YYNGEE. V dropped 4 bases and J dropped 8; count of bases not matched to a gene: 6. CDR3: CASSRGQGLEAFF. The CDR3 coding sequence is TGTGCCAGCAGCCGGGGACAGGGCTTAGAAGCTTTCTTT.

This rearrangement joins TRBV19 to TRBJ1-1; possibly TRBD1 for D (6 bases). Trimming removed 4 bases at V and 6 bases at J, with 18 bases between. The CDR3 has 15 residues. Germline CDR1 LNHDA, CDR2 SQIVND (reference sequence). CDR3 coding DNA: TGTGCCAGTAGTAATCGGGAAACAGGGTTCCCTGAAGCTTTCTTT. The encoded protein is CASSNRETGFPEAFF.